This TCR beta chain was found in a study of OX40 agonist ivuxolimab in advanced cancers. This clone was seen a single time. Germline loops: CDR1 LNHDA, CDR2 SQIVND (reference sequence). The V and J ends lost 3 bases and 3 bases respectively, with 12 bases between them. The length of the CDR3 is 15 residues. The data were produced by immunoSEQ multiplex PCR, yet TCRdb's version contains in-frame clones alone and is incomplete. This sample has 20,000 to 25,000 clones, with 70% to 90% found just once. If patients had autoimmune disease history or systemic immunosuppression, they were excluded. This sequence originates from an adult with an advanced solid tumor such as melanoma, head and neck, liver or kidney cancer. The material sequenced was CD4+ or CD8+ T cells sorted from blood, taken in a trial of the OX40 agonist ivuxolimab. The V gene is TRBV19, the J gene TRBJ1-3, with D unresolved. CDR3 region: CASSIRGGLGNTIYF. As DNA, the CDR3 is TGTGCCAGTAGTATCCGAGGAGGCCTTGGAAACACCATATATTTT.